A selection of T cell receptor beta chains follows, all from one sample in a study of shared clonotypes between healthy human individuals. The assay was immunoSEQ multiplex PCR, and TCRdb's table has in-frame clones only and misses some. The repertoire has almost 750,000 clones, over 60% of them found once; the top ten carry under 2%. The sequenced sample consisted of memory CD4+ T cells sorted from blood. These receptors were obtained from a woman in her twenties or thirties in good health. The CDR3 runs from the conserved cysteine through the conserved F or W. The D gene is left open where the match is weak. A clone size is listed for some rows: how often the clone was seen (once, few, many), or a class if it is expanded.

v_call	clone_size	d_call	j_call	cdr3_aa	cdr3_nt
TRBV9	-	TRBD1	TRBJ1-3	CASSVGDRGPPGNTIYF	TGTGCCAGCAGCGTTGGTGACAGGGGTCCCCCTGGAAACACCATATATTTT
TRBV5-1	-	-	TRBJ2-5	CASSLPLFDATRPSWTQYF	TGCGCCAGCAGCTTGCCACTTTTTGACGCGACAAGGCCTAGTTGGACCCAGTACTTC
TRBV29-1	few	-	TRBJ1-4	CSVRWEGEKLFF	TGCAGCGTTCGGTGGGAGGGTGAAAAACTGTTTTTT
TRBV7-2	-	-	TRBJ2-2	CASSFRTGELFF	TGTGCCAGCAGCTTCCGGACAGGGGAGCTGTTTTTT
TRBV2	-	-	TRBJ2-2	CASDGSSNTGELFF	TGTGCCAGCGACGGGAGTTCGAACACCGGGGAGCTGTTTTTT
TRBV25-1	-	TRBD1	TRBJ2-7	CASAKVGQGAAEQYF	TGTGCCAGCGCTAAGGTGGGACAGGGGGCGGCCGAGCAGTACTTC
TRBV5-1	-	TRBD2	TRBJ2-5	CASSFTSGIQETQYF	TGCGCCAGCAGCTTTACTAGCGGGATCCAAGAGACCCAGTACTTC
TRBV13	once	-	TRBJ2-7	CASSLRGISHEQYF	TGTGCCAGCAGCTTAAGGGGAATCTCGCACGAGCAGTACTTC
TRBV13	-	-	TRBJ1-2	CASSRMGPGFGYGYTF	TGTGCCAGCAGCCGAATGGGGCCAGGGTTTGGCTATGGCTACACCTTC
TRBV21-1	few	-	TRBJ1-2	CASSKGTGSGYTF	TGTGCCAGCAGCAAGGGGACAGGGTCTGGCTACACCTTC
TRBV10-2	few	-	TRBJ2-5	CASKGGAEETQYF	TGCGCCAGCAAGGGAGGAGCGGAGGAGACCCAGTACTTC
TRBV5-8	few	TRBD2	TRBJ2-1	CASSSHRDPGGEQFF	TGTGCCAGCAGCTCGCACCGGGACCCGGGAGGTGAGCAGTTCTTC
TRBV2	-	-	TRBJ2-2	CASSVIRNTGELFF	TGTGCCAGCAGTGTTATACGGAACACCGGGGAGCTGTTTTTT
TRBV7-7	once	TRBD2	TRBJ2-2	CASSPSGTSSEYTGELFF	TGTGCCAGCAGCCCCTCCGGGACTAGTTCCGAGTACACCGGGGAGCTGTTTTTT
TRBV25-1	-	-	TRBJ1-5	CASSASGTSNQPQHF	TGTGCCAGCAGTGCTTCCGGGACTAGCAATCAGCCCCAGCATTTT
TRBV11-2	many	TRBD1	TRBJ2-7	CASSLDGSGTGFHEQYF	TGTGCCAGCAGCTTAGATGGATCCGGGACAGGGTTTCACGAGCAGTACTTC
TRBV29-1	few	-	TRBJ1-1	CSVENTEAFF	TGCAGCGTTGAAAACACTGAAGCTTTCTTT
TRBV19	once	TRBD1	TRBJ1-2	CASSRQGAYGYTF	TGTGCCAGTAGTAGACAGGGGGCCTATGGCTACACCTTC
TRBV9	-	-	TRBJ2-3	CASSVGSVGVGDTQYF	TGTGCCAGCAGCGTAGGGTCCGTGGGAGTGGGGGATACGCAGTATTTT
TRBV5-6	-	-	TRBJ2-3	CASSLGSRTDTQYF	TGTGCCAGCAGCTTGGGCAGTCGCACAGATACGCAGTATTTT
TRBV6-5	-	-	TRBJ2-1	CASRSQGLANEQFF	TGTGCCAGCAGAAGTCAGGGACTTGCCAATGAGCAGTTCTTC
TRBV21-1	-	-	TRBJ1-2	CASSIGGAINYGYTF	TGTGCCAGCAGCATCGGGGGGGCTATAAACTATGGCTACACCTTC
TRBV7-9	few	-	TRBJ1-4	CASSLEGQKLFF	TGTGCCAGCAGCTTAGAGGGCCAGAAACTGTTTTTT
TRBV29-1	-	TRBD1	TRBJ2-2	CSVDRGNTGELFF	TGCAGCGTGGACAGGGGAAACACCGGGGAGCTGTTTTTT
TRBV27	-	TRBD1	TRBJ1-5	CASSLSGQGRNQPQHF	TGTGCCAGCAGTTTATCCGGACAGGGGCGCAATCAGCCCCAGCATTTT
TRBV27	few	-	TRBJ1-1	CASSFRLSWDAEAFF	TGTGCCAGCAGTTTTAGGCTCTCCTGGGACGCTGAAGCTTTCTTT
TRBV11-2	-	TRBD2	TRBJ2-5	CASSRGEGGRYRVQETQYF	TGTGCCAGCAGCCGGGGTGAGGGCGGGAGATATAGGGTACAAGAGACCCAGTACTTC
TRBV28	-	-	TRBJ1-2	CASSWGLSRGYTF	TGTGCCAGCAGTTGGGGCCTTTCACGTGGCTACACCTTC
TRBV5-1	-	TRBD2	TRBJ2-5	CASSQSGSKETQYF	TGCGCCAGCAGCCAGAGCGGGAGTAAGGAGACCCAGTACTTC
TRBV28	-	-	TRBJ1-2	CASSYEVNYGYTF	TGTGCCAGCAGTTACGAGGTTAACTATGGCTACACCTTC
TRBV4-1	-	-	TRBJ1-1	CASSIEGSIQSGAEAFF	TGCGCCAGCAGCATAGAGGGTAGTATACAGTCGGGCGCTGAAGCTTTCTTT
TRBV25-1	few	-	TRBJ1-5	CARPGQPQHF	TGTGCCCGCCCCGGGCAGCCCCAGCATTTT
TRBV25-1	-	TRBD1	TRBJ2-1	CASNPRGQPGNEQFF	TGTGCCAGCAACCCCAGGGGGCAGCCGGGCAATGAGCAGTTCTTC
TRBV6-5	-	TRBD1	TRBJ2-7	CASRRDRIYEQYF	TGTGCCAGCAGACGGGACAGAATCTACGAGCAGTACTTC
TRBV6-6	-	-	TRBJ1-1	CASRLDTATEAFF	TGTGCCAGCAGACTAGACACCGCCACGGAAGCTTTCTTT
TRBV21-1	-	-	TRBJ1-4	CASSKAKGPLQTNEKLFF	TGTGCCAGCAGCAAAGCAAAGGGCCCGCTTCAAACTAATGAAAAACTGTTTTTT
TRBV19	-	-	TRBJ2-7	CASGQTDSYEQYF	TGTGCCAGTGGCCAGACGGACTCCTACGAGCAGTACTTC
TRBV7-8	few	-	TRBJ2-7	CASSLSDGTLSEQYF	TGTGCCAGCAGCCTTAGTGACGGGACCCTTTCCGAGCAGTACTTC
TRBV6-4	-	TRBD1	TRBJ2-2	CASKTGTHTGELFF	TGTGCCAGCAAGACAGGGACCCACACCGGGGAGCTGTTTTTT
TRBV18	-	-	TRBJ2-5	CASSLGLQETQYF	TGTGCCAGCTCCCTCGGACTGCAAGAGACCCAGTACTTC
TRBV11-2	-	-	TRBJ2-2	CASSQRFTGELFF	TGTGCCAGCAGCCAACGGTTCACCGGGGAGCTGTTTTTT
TRBV19	-	-	TRBJ2-3	CASSGGNTQYF	TGTGCCAGTAGCGGAGGAAATACGCAGTATTTT
TRBV19	-	TRBD1	TRBJ1-5	CASSILGGGQPQHF	TGTGCCAGTAGTATACTAGGGGGCGGTCAGCCCCAGCATTTT
TRBV6-5	few	-	TRBJ1-3	CASSYTGLGNTIYF	TGTGCCAGCAGTTACACAGGGTTGGGAAACACCATATATTTT
TRBV7-9	-	-	TRBJ2-7	CASSIVDEQYF	TGTGCCAGCAGCATAGTAGACGAGCAGTACTTC
TRBV5-5	few	-	TRBJ2-2	CASNPSNTGELFF	TGTGCCAGCAACCCTAGCAACACCGGGGAGCTGTTTTTT
TRBV19	once	-	TRBJ1-3	CASRGLNPGNTIYF	TGTGCCAGTAGGGGCCTGAACCCAGGAAACACCATATATTTT
TRBV7-8	-	-	TRBJ2-7	CASSSLNHYEQYF	TGTGCCAGCAGCTCACTAAACCACTACGAGCAGTACTTC
TRBV28	-	-	TRBJ1-5	CASSLSGMRWGVRSNQPQHF	TGTGCCAGCAGTTTATCAGGTATGAGGTGGGGGGTTCGGAGCAATCAGCCCCAGCATTTT
TRBV4-1	-	TRBD1	TRBJ2-7	CASSHTRGPYEQYF	TGCGCCAGCAGCCATACCAGGGGGCCCTACGAGCAGTACTTC